The rows below give T cell receptor beta chains drawn from one sample of a study of neurological immune-mediated disorders. TCRdb processed the 5' RACE reads anew with MiXCR; each CDR3 protein has one entry. This sample yields 16,000 or so distinct CDR3 sequences, of which around 9.7% are seen a single time; around 40% belongs to the top ten. The sample taken for sequencing was CD8+ T cells from blood. These receptors originate from a man in his fifties or sixties in good health. The CDR3 runs from the conserved cysteine through the conserved F or W. D genes are given only for firm matches. Clone size is not always given. Where it is, it says once, few, many or a class for expanded clones.

J gene	clone size	V gene	D gene	CDR3 protein	CDR3 DNA
TRBJ2-7	NA	TRBV6-2/TRBV6-3	NA	CASSLSSRGQNEQYF	TGTGCCAGCAGCCTATCCTCTCGGGGCCAGAACGAGCAGTACTTC
TRBJ2-7	large	TRBV7-3	TRBD1	CASSLPTGAYYEQYF	TGTGCCAGCAGCTTACCGACAGGGGCTTACTACGAGCAGTACTTC
TRBJ2-5	medium-sized	TRBV29-1	TRBD2	CSVEKREVAETQYF	TGCAGCGTTGAGAAGCGGGAGGTAGCGGAGACCCAGTACTTC
TRBJ1-6	many	TRBV12-3/TRBV12-4	NA	CASRPTEGRGPLHF	TGTGCCAGCAGACCAACGGAGGGCCGAGGGCCCCTCCACTTT
TRBJ2-5	many	TRBV5-5	NA	CASSLETEKETQYF	TGTGCCAGCAGCTTGGAGACAGAGAAAGAGACCCAGTACTTC
TRBJ2-7	NA	TRBV15	TRBD1	CATSSPGGQGDGEQYF	TGTGCCACCAGCAGTCCGGGGGGACAGGGGGACGGCGAGCAGTACTTC
TRBJ2-2	many	TRBV27	NA	CASSFGSSGELFF	TGTGCCAGCAGTTTCGGCTCTAGCGGGGAGCTGTTTTTT
TRBJ2-7	many	TRBV28	TRBD1	CASSFRELGTGTILPFYEQYF	TGTGCCAGCAGTTTTAGGGAATTGGGGACAGGGACGATCCTTCCTTTCTACGAGCAGTACTTC
TRBJ2-5	NA	TRBV5-1	NA	CASSLDYQETQYF	TGCGCCAGCAGCCTGGACTACCAAGAGACCCAGTACTTC
TRBJ1-4	many	TRBV20-1	NA	CSARPRGSGEKLFF	TGCAGTGCTAGACCTCGAGGCTCCGGTGAAAAACTGTTTTTT
TRBJ2-7	NA	TRBV15	NA	CATGGGAYEQYF	TGTGCCACCGGAGGGGGGGCCTACGAGCAGTACTTC
TRBJ1-1	NA	TRBV6-5	NA	CASTLKGGRTEAFF	TGTGCCAGCACCCTGAAGGGAGGGCGGACTGAAGCTTTCTTT
TRBJ2-1	many	TRBV6-2/TRBV6-3	TRBD2	CASSYSAAGERAYNEQFF	TGTGCCAGCAGTTACTCAGCGGCGGGAGAAAGGGCCTACAATGAGCAGTTCTTC
TRBJ2-1	NA	TRBV5-1	TRBD2	CASSPGLARGEQFF	TGCGCCAGCAGCCCGGGACTAGCGAGGGGTGAGCAGTTCTTC
TRBJ2-2	many	TRBV13	TRBD2	CASRSRGDTGELFF	TGTGCCAGCAGATCACGGGGGGACACCGGGGAGCTGTTTTTT
TRBJ1-1	NA	TRBV4-2	NA	CASSQGFGNTEAFF	TGTGCCAGCAGCCAAGGTTTCGGAAACACTGAAGCTTTCTTT
TRBJ2-7	many	TRBV29-1	NA	CSVSDSLSYEQYF	TGCAGCGTATCGGACAGTTTGAGTTACGAGCAGTACTTC
TRBJ2-7	medium-sized	TRBV5-1	NA	CASSSWTGLEQYF	TGCGCCAGCAGCTCCTGGACTGGACTCGAGCAGTACTTC
TRBJ2-5	many	TRBV20-1	TRBD2	CSALGGSSGNQGETQYF	TGCAGTGCCCTAGGCGGGTCTAGCGGGAATCAGGGAGAGACCCAGTACTTC
TRBJ1-1	many	TRBV12-3/TRBV12-4	NA	CASSYARDAFF	TGTGCCAGCAGCTATGCCCGGGACGCTTTCTTT
TRBJ2-7	many	TRBV7-9	NA	CASSSQVEQYF	TGTGCCAGCAGCTCACAGGTCGAGCAGTACTTC
TRBJ1-6	medium-sized	TRBV7-9	NA	CASSLEALGYNSPLHF	TGTGCCAGCAGCTTAGAGGCTCTGGGTTATAATTCACCCCTCCACTTT
TRBJ1-2	many	TRBV12-3/TRBV12-4	TRBD1	CASGTATGDGYTF	TGTGCCAGCGGGACCGCAACAGGGGATGGCTACACCTTC
TRBJ2-1	many	TRBV4-1	NA	CASSQEAQGRNEQFF	TGCGCCAGCAGTCAGGAGGCCCAGGGAAGGAATGAGCAGTTCTTC
TRBJ2-5	many	TRBV24-1	TRBD2	CATSEWTSGNQETQYF	TGTGCCACCAGTGAATGGACTAGCGGGAACCAAGAGACCCAGTACTTC
TRBJ2-7	many	TRBV28	NA	CASRPPPGTASNEQYF	TGTGCCAGCAGACCGCCGCCGGGAACGGCAAGTAACGAGCAGTACTTC
TRBJ2-1	many	TRBV9	NA	CASSAPGHVYNEQFF	TGTGCCAGCAGCGCGCCGGGCCACGTATACAATGAGCAGTTCTTC
TRBJ2-3	many	TRBV29-1	TRBD1	CSLLGTGDTDTQYF	TGCAGCCTCCTCGGGACAGGGGACACAGATACGCAGTATTTT
TRBJ2-1	many	TRBV7-3	TRBD2	CASSSGLAGANEQFF	TGTGCCAGCAGCTCTGGACTAGCGGGAGCCAATGAGCAGTTCTTC
TRBJ2-3	many	TRBV20-1	TRBD2	CSATSLLAGGSDTQYF	TGCAGTGCTACCTCACTACTAGCGGGAGGCTCAGATACGCAGTATTTT
TRBJ2-2	many	TRBV7-8	NA	CASSSRDPANTGELFF	TGTGCCAGCAGCTCACGGGACCCTGCGAACACCGGGGAGCTGTTTTTT
TRBJ2-1	many	TRBV7-9	TRBD2	CASSGSGGWYNEQFF	TGTGCCAGCAGCGGGAGCGGGGGCTGGTACAATGAGCAGTTCTTC
TRBJ1-4	many	TRBV6-4	TRBD1	CASSRKGDRAYTNEKLFF	TGTGCCAGCAGTCGAAAGGGGGACAGGGCCTACACTAATGAAAAACTGTTTTTT
TRBJ2-3	many	TRBV12-3/TRBV12-4	NA	CASSYGTDTQYF	TGTGCCAGCTCCTATGGCACAGATACGCAGTATTTT
TRBJ2-5	many	TRBV7-6	TRBD2	CASSLWTSGVIEETQYF	TGTGCCAGCAGCTTGTGGACTAGCGGGGTAATAGAGGAGACCCAGTACTTC
TRBJ2-1	few	TRBV5-1	NA	CASSLPGYNEQFF	TGCGCCAGCAGCTTGCCCGGATACAATGAGCAGTTCTTC
TRBJ2-1	many	TRBV11-2	TRBD2	CASSLARLAGDEQFF	TGTGCCAGCAGCTTAGCCCGACTAGCGGGAGATGAGCAGTTCTTC